The 3 T cell receptor beta chains below come from one sample, sequenced in a study of cytomegalovirus exposure and HLA in healthy donors. Only in-frame clones appear in the TCRdb table, and some are missing; sequencing was by immunoSEQ multiplex PCR. The repertoire holds more than 55,000 clones, roughly 96% seen once, with approximately 0.95% in the top ten. Sequenced sample: PBMCs. Receptors originate from a man between 18 and 29 years old in good health and CMV-seronegative.

J is TRBJ2-7 and V is TRBV6-6; D call uncertain. The CDR3 covers 11 residues. V gave up 6 bases and J gave up 2 bases, with 5 bases separating them. Germline V gene data show CDR1 as MNHNY and CDR2 as SVGAGI (reference sequence). The CDR3 here is CASRGPYEQYF. The CDR3 DNA reads as TGTGCCAGCAGGGGCCCCTACGAGCAGTACTTC.

The chain has TRBV10-2 and TRBJ2-1, with 9 bases that match TRBD2. Germline CDR1 reads WSHSY; CDR2 reads SAAADI. Trimming at V came to 4 bases and at J to 8 bases, leaving 6 bases not matched to a gene. The CDR3 length is 14 residues. The CDR3 sequence is CASSGGLARDEQFF. The CDR3 DNA follows: TGCGCCAGCAGTGGGGGACTAGCTCGCGATGAGCAGTTCTTC.

The rearrangement links TRBV30 to TRBJ1-5, with D possibly matching TRBD1 (5 bases). The CDR3 loop spans 16 amino acids. Trimming pared 1 base from V and 0 bases from J, leaving 13 bases between. The V gene's germline CDR1 is GTSNPN and CDR2 SVGIG (reference sequence). The CDR3 coding sequence is TGTGCCTGGAGTGGGGGCGGTCCCTATAGCAATCAGCCCCAGCATTTT. This gives the protein CAWSGGGPYSNQPQHF.